These T cell receptor beta chains were read from a single sample in a study of blood T cell repertoires in COVID-19. The protocol was immunoSEQ multiplex PCR, while the TCRdb copy is restricted to in-frame clones and leaves out a portion. Found here are 200,000 to 250,000 clones, 80% to 90% of them singletons; the top ten hold about 9.3%. Sequencing used PBMCs or T cells enriched from blood (not recorded which). Receptor source: a man aged 35-49 years who had recovered from COVID-19. The CDR3 runs from the conserved cysteine through the conserved F or W. The D gene is left open where the match is weak. Rows may omit the clone size; those that give it use once, few, many or a size class.

CDR3 length	V gene	D gene	clone size	J gene	CDR3 DNA	CDR3 protein
13	TRBV15	.	.	TRBJ2-3	TGTGCCACCAGTATACTAGCTTTAGATACGCAGTATTTT	CATSILALDTQYF
15	TRBV29-1	.	many	TRBJ2-4	TGCAGCGTTGAAGACAGGCGGGTAGCCAAAAACATTCAGTACTTC	CSVEDRRVAKNIQYF
13	TRBV11-1	.	.	TRBJ2-7	TGTGCCAGCAGCTTAAGTTCTACCCACGAGCAGTACTTC	CASSLSSTHEQYF
14	TRBV2	.	few	TRBJ1-3	TGTGCCAGCATTCAGGGGTCCTCTGGAAACACCATATATTTT	CASIQGSSGNTIYF
13	TRBV7-3	.	.	TRBJ2-7	TGTGCCAGCAGCCCCGTGGAGGGCTACGAGCAGTACTTC	CASSPVEGYEQYF
16	TRBV29-1	TRBD1	.	TRBJ1-2	TGCAGCGCCAACAGTATTAGACAGGGTGCTAACTATGGCTACACCTTC	CSANSIRQGANYGYTF
14	TRBV2	.	.	TRBJ2-7	TGTGCCAGCAGTGAGTACATATCTTCCTACGAGCAGTACTTC	CASSEYISSYEQYF
15	TRBV7-2	.	.	TRBJ2-7	TGTGCCAGCAGTCGAGGCCCGGGACAAACCTACGAGCAGTACTTC	CASSRGPGQTYEQYF
19	TRBV2	TRBD2	.	TRBJ2-1	TGTGCCAGCAGTGAAGCGCTTCTTCGGACTAGCGAATATGATATTGAGCAGTTCTTC	CASSEALLRTSEYDIEQFF
14	TRBV19	TRBD2	once	TRBJ2-1	TGTGCCACTAGGGAGTCTAGCGGCTACAATGAGCAGTTCTTC	CATRESSGYNEQFF
11	TRBV6-5	.	.	TRBJ1-2	TGTGCCAGCAGTCCAGGGTGGAGCTACACCTTC	CASSPGWSYTF
14	TRBV7-2	TRBD1	.	TRBJ1-3	TGTGCCAGCAGACTAACAGGGGCCGGAAACACCATATATTTT	CASRLTGAGNTIYF
16	TRBV5-1	TRBD2	.	TRBJ2-1	TGCGCCAGCAGCTTGGAAACAGCGGGAGATCATAATGAGCAGTTCTTC	CASSLETAGDHNEQFF
11	TRBV24-1	.	.	TRBJ2-1	TGTGCCCCGCTATGGTACAATGAGCAGTTCTTC	CAPLWYNEQFF
15	TRBV2	.	.	TRBJ2-3	TGTGCCAGCAGGTGGTTCGGGGGGCCCACAGATACGCAGTATTTT	CASRWFGGPTDTQYF